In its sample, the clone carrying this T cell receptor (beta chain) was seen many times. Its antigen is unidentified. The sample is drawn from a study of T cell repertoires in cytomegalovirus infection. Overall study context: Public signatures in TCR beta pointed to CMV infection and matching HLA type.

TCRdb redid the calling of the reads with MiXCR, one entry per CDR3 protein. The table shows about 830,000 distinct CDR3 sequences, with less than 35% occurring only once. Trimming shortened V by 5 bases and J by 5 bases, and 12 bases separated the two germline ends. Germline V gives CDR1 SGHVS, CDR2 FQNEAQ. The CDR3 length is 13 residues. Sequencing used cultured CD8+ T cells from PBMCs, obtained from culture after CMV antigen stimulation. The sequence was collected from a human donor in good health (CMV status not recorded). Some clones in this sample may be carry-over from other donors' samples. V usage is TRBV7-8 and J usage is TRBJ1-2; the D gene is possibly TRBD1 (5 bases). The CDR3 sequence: CASSPLGGYGYTF. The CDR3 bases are TGTGCCAGCAGCCCCCTTGGGGGATATGGCTACACCTTC.